Each of the 29 T cell receptor beta chains below was sequenced from the same sample in a study of blood T cell repertoires in COVID-19. Profiled with immunoSEQ multiplex PCR; TCRdb holds only in-frame clones, not every one. The sample yields under 130,000 clones, over 75% seen once. Sequenced: peripheral blood. The source is a woman older than 75 with acute or convalescent COVID-19.

J is TRBJ2-5 and V is TRBV5-1, with 7 bases fitting TRBD1. Germline V gives CDR1 SGHRS, CDR2 YFSETQ. Germline trimming cut 2 bases from V and 5 bases from J; bases unmatched to any gene: 6. The CDR3 contains 14 residues. CDR3 DNA: TGCGCCAGCAGCTTAATGCAGGGGGTGGAGACCCAGTACTTC. Translation: CASSLMQGVETQYF.

The V gene is TRBV5-5, the J gene TRBJ1-2, with D maybe TRBD1 (5 bases). V shed 5 bases and J shed 5 bases, with 16 bases lying between them. This CDR3 spans 14 amino acids. Germline values: CDR1 SGHKS, CDR2 YYEKEE (reference sequence). The CDR3 reads CASSQLQVRYGYTF. CDR3 sequence (DNA): TGTGCCAGCAGTCAACTACAGGTTCGGTATGGCTACACCTTC. The entire variable domain, with the rest obtained from reference TRBV5-5 and TRBJ1-2, is as follows: DAGVTQSPTHLIKTRGQQVTLRCSPISGHKSVSWYQQVLGQGPQFIFQYYEKEERGRGNFPDRFSARQFPNYSSELNVNALLLGDSALYLCASSQLQVRYGYTFGSGTRLTVV.

The V gene is TRBV29-1, the J gene TRBJ1-1; D possibly corresponds to TRBD1 (6 bases). The CDR3 runs 14 residues. Germline CDR1 is SQVTM and CDR2 is ANQGSEA. V was shortened by 7 bases and J by 3 bases, with 18 bases between the two germline ends. CDR3 protein: CSGTGQGADTEAFF. CDR3 nucleotide sequence: TGCAGCGGTACGGGACAAGGGGCGGACACTGAAGCTTTCTTT.

The chain couples TRBV5-1 to TRBJ2-2; 7 bases match TRBD1. The CDR3 runs 15 residues. The J segment lost 6 bases and the V segment lost 4 bases, leaving 9 bases of the junction unmatched. Germline CDR1 is SGHRS and CDR2 is YFSETQ. The CDR3 bases are TGCGCCAGCAGCCTTCGACAGGGTACCCCCGGGGAGCTGTTTTTT. Amino acid sequence: CASSLRQGTPGELFF.

The V and J genes are TRBV9 and TRBJ2-2; perhaps TRBD1 as D (6 bases). Per germline, CDR1 SGDLS and CDR2 YYNGEE. V lost 4 bases and J 0 bases, leaving 19 bases between the germline ends. The CDR3 covers 18 residues. The chain's CDR3 is CASSLSSFRQANTGELFF. The CDR3 DNA is TGTGCCAGCAGCCTCTCGTCCTTTAGACAGGCGAACACCGGGGAGCTGTTTTTT.

CDR3: CASSTGSNSPLHF. CDR3 coding DNA: TGTGCCAGCAGTACAGGGAGTAATTCACCCCTCCACTTT. The chain carries TRBV11-2 and TRBJ1-6; the D gene is possibly TRBD1 (6 bases). The CDR3 has 13 residues. V lost 6 bases and J 6 bases, leaving 9 bases between the germline ends. Germline assignment: CDR1 SGHAT and CDR2 FQNNGV.

This chain connects TRBV6-5 to TRBJ2-7, with D maybe TRBD1 (5 bases). V lost 10 bases and J 3 bases, leaving 19 bases between the germline ends. The CDR3 spans 14 residues. Germline V gene lookup returns CDR1 MNHEY and CDR2 SVGAGI. The CDR3: CATRSRQGNYEQYF. CDR3 DNA: TGTGCCACCCGCTCGAGGCAGGGAAACTACGAGCAGTACTTC.

The genes are TRBV18 and TRBJ2-5; 8 bases agree with TRBD2. The CDR3 length is 14 residues. Losses at the gene ends were 1 base for V and 4 bases for J; bases not matched to a gene: 2. Germline V gene lookup returns CDR1 KGHSH and CDR2 LQKENI. CDR3 bases: TGTGCCAGCTCACCACTAGCGGGGAGAGAGACCCAGTACTTC. Amino acid sequence: CASSPLAGRETQYF.

This chain uses TRBV2 with TRBJ2-7; D may be TRBD1 (6 bases). Between the trimmed V and J ends, which lost 7 bases and 1 base, there was a span of 11 bases. This CDR3 has 13 amino acids. The germline gives CDR1 SNHLY, CDR2 FYNNEI. The CDR3 reads CASKLQGSYEQYF. DNA for the CDR3: TGTGCCAGCAAACTACAGGGTTCCTACGAGCAGTACTTC.

The chain uses TRBV29-1 and TRBJ1-1; D ambiguous. The V gene lost 4 bases and the J gene lost 0 bases, with 12 bases spanning the gap. The CDR3 contains 14 residues. Germline-derived CDR1 and CDR2 are SQVTM and ANQGSEA. CDR3 nucleotides: TGCAGCGTTGCCCCCCCCCGGGTGAACACTGAAGCTTTCTTT. This sequence encodes CSVAPPRVNTEAFF. The full variable domain, rest sourced from reference TRBV29-1 and TRBJ1-1, is SAVISQKPSRDICQRGTSLTIQCQVDSQVTMMFWYRQQPGQSLTLIATANQGSEATYESGFVIDKFPISRPNLTFSTLTVSNMSPEDSSIYLCSVAPPRVNTEAFFGQGTRLTVV.

The rearrangement uses TRBV5-6 and TRBJ1-1; D is perhaps TRBD1 (5 bases). Germline CDR1 and CDR2: SGHDT and YYEEEE. The length of the CDR3 is 16 residues. The germline V and J ends were trimmed by 2 bases and 4 bases, with 18 bases remaining between them. DNA of the CDR3: TGTGCCAGCAGCTTTCAGGGTTCAGCTTTGTCCACTGAAGCTTTCTTT. Translated, it gives CASSFQGSALSTEAFF.

The chain joins TRBV30 to TRBJ1-2, with 11 nucleotides matching TRBD1. V dropped 1 base and J dropped 2; count of bases not matched to a gene: 0. In germline, CDR1 is GTSNPN, CDR2 SVGIG (reference sequence). CDR3 length equals 14 residues. The CDR3 sequence is CAWSGDRGNYGYTF. The CDR3 bases are TGTGCCTGGAGTGGGGACAGGGGGAACTATGGCTACACCTTC.

The rearrangement uses TRBV7-8 and TRBJ1-4; possibly TRBD1 for D (6 bases). This CDR3 contains 14 residues. Germline V lookup: CDR1 SGHVS, CDR2 FQNEAQ. Trimming took off 3 bases at V and 8 bases at J, with 13 bases between the two ends. CDR3 region: CASSFRTDREKLFF. The CDR3 DNA is TGTGCCAGCAGCTTCCGGACAGATAGGGAAAAACTGTTTTTT.

V and J are TRBV3-1 (or the pseudogene TRBV3-2) and TRBJ2-5; the match to TRBD2 covers 9 bases. With 0 bases clipped from V and 4 bases from J, the junction kept 18 bases outside the gene matches. CDR1 and CDR2 from the germline V gene are LGHDT and YNNKEL (reference sequence). The CDR3 runs 20 residues. The CDR3 bases are TGTGCCAGCAGCCAAGATCCCCTCTCCCAAGCGGGGGGCGGGGGAGAGACCCAGTACTTC. This sequence encodes CASSQDPLSQAGGGGETQYF.

The chain combines TRBV5-1 with TRBJ2-3, with TRBD2 matching 9 bases. The CDR3 length is 17 residues. V lost 5 bases to trimming and J lost 4 bases; unmatched junction nucleotides: 14. Germline V gene lookup returns CDR1 SGHRS and CDR2 YFSETQ. The CDR3 is CASRGGVAGAVADTQYF. In nucleotides, the CDR3 is TGCGCCAGCAGGGGAGGGGTAGCGGGGGCCGTGGCAGATACGCAGTATTTT. The full variable domain, with the rest looked up from reference TRBV5-1 and TRBJ2-3, is KAGVTQTPRYLIKTRGQQVTLSCSPISGHRSVSWYQQTPGQGLQFLFEYFSETQRNKGNFPGRFSGRQFSNSRSEMNVSTLELGDSALYLCASRGGVAGAVADTQYFGPGTRLTVL.

This chain uses TRBV6-5 with TRBJ1-1; unclear D gene. The CDR3 extends over 14 amino acids. Germline CDR1 is MNHEY and CDR2 is SVGAGI. The CDR3 DNA follows: TGTGCGACCAAAGCGGGAGGGATGAACACTGAAGCTTTCTTT. It codes for CATKAGGMNTEAFF.

The chain uses TRBV20-1 and TRBJ1-1; D call uncertain. CDR3 length equals 11 residues. V lost 6 bases, J lost 10 bases, and 15 bases lay in between. Germline lookup yields CDR1 DFQATT and CDR2 SNEGSKA (reference sequence). The CDR3 DNA follows: TGCAGTGCCCCCTCCCCGGGTGTAGCTTTCTTT. It yields the protein CSAPSPGVAFF.

J is TRBJ1-1 and V is TRBV6-5, with a possible D match to TRBD1 (5 bases). The CDR3 is made up of 13 amino acids. In germline, CDR1 is MNHEY, CDR2 SVGAGI. V dropped 7 bases and J dropped 4 bases, with 13 bases sitting between them. The CDR3 DNA reads TGTGCCAGCACCCTTGGTGGGGCCACTGAAGCTTTCTTT. This sequence encodes CASTLGGATEAFF.

J is TRBJ2-1 and V is TRBV29-1; D is possibly TRBD2 (5 bases). The germline gives CDR1 SQVTM, CDR2 ANQGSEA. This CDR3 has 12 residues. V was clipped by 3 bases and J by 6 bases, with 9 bases between them. CDR3: CSVDGLLNEQFF. The CDR3 bases are TGCAGCGTTGACGGACTTCTCAATGAGCAGTTCTTC.

The chain recombines TRBV5-6 with TRBJ1-2; D is unresolved. This CDR3 has 13 residues. V lost 4 bases and J 4 bases, leaving 11 bases between the germline ends. Germline V gene sequence: CDR1 SGHDT, CDR2 YYEEEE. CDR3 nucleotides: TGTGCCAGCAGCGCGGGAGGCCCCTATGGCTACACCTTC. The encoded protein is CASSAGGPYGYTF.

The chain carries TRBV5-5 and TRBJ1-4; no clear D. V lost 1 base, J lost 0 bases, and 7 bases lay in between. Germline CDR1 and CDR2: SGHKS and YYEKEE (reference sequence). This CDR3 is built from 15 residues. The CDR3 region is CASSLWAPTNEKLFF. The CDR3 DNA follows: TGTGCCAGCAGCTTGTGGGCCCCAACTAATGAAAAACTGTTTTTT.

This sequence joins TRBV7-9 and TRBJ2-5; D call uncertain. This CDR3 has 13 residues. The germline CDR1 and CDR2 sequences are SEHNR and FQNEAQ (reference sequence). The V end was cut by 1 base, the J end by 4 bases, with 7 bases between. This chain's CDR3 is CASSLDTGETQYF. The CDR3 DNA sequence: TGTGCCAGCAGCTTAGATACTGGAGAGACCCAGTACTTC.

The CDR3 coding sequence is TGTGCCAGCAGTGAAATTGCAGGGAGGAGCACTGAAGCTTTCTTT. The encoded protein is CASSEIAGRSTEAFF. The chain carries TRBV2 and TRBJ1-1, with a weak D call TRBD1 (5 bases). CDR1 is SNHLY and CDR2 is FYNNEI in the germline V gene. Between the trimmed V and J ends, which lost 2 bases and 4 bases, there was a span of 14 bases. The CDR3 is 15 residues long.

This chain uses TRBV4-3 with TRBJ1-2; no definite D call. With 1 base removed from V and 0 bases from J, the gap between germline ends came to 15 bases. The CDR3 length is 17 residues. CDR1 and CDR2 from the germline V gene are LGHNA and YSLEER. CDR3 in amino acids: CASSQGLLLLTNYGYTF. The DNA for the CDR3 is TGCGCCAGCAGCCAAGGACTATTACTTCTAACTAACTATGGCTACACCTTC.

The chain recombines TRBV7-9 with TRBJ2-7, with D tentatively TRBD2 (6 bases). V lost 1 base and J 3 bases, leaving 10 bases between the germline ends. The CDR3 extends over 14 amino acids. Germline CDR1 reads SEHNR; CDR2 reads FQNEAQ (reference sequence). The CDR3 DNA is TGTGCCAGCAGCTTAGGGCGGGGCCACTACGAGCAGTACTTC. Translating gives CASSLGRGHYEQYF.

The V and J genes are TRBV19 and TRBJ1-5; 7 bases are a match to TRBD1. The CDR3 extends over 15 amino acids. Germline V gene sequence: CDR1 LNHDA, CDR2 SQIVND (reference sequence). With V trimmed by 0 bases and J by 7 bases, 6 bases remained unmatched. In nucleotides, the CDR3 is TGTGCCAGTAGTATAGATCACAGGGGAAGACAGCCCCAGCATTTT. This encodes CASSIDHRGRQPQHF.

There are a few counts of this clone. V gene TRBV12-3 or TRBV12-4 combines with J gene TRBJ2-7, with 8 nucleotides matching TRBD1. V dropped 5 bases and J dropped 7; count of bases not matched to a gene: 7. The CDR3 is 13 amino acids. The CDR3 DNA sequence: TGTGCCAGCAGTCAAGGGACAGGCGATGAGCAGTACTTC. This encodes CASSQGTGDEQYF.

In this sample, this clone turned up once. The chain recombines TRBV18 with TRBJ1-1; the D gene is possibly TRBD1 (6 bases). Between the trimmed V and J ends, which lost 0 bases and 6 bases, there was a span of 14 bases. Germline V gene data show CDR1 as KGHSH and CDR2 as LQKENI. The length of the CDR3 is 15 residues. This CDR3 is CASSPPRTVVSEAFF. For the CDR3, the DNA is TGTGCCAGCTCACCACCGCGGACAGTCGTCTCTGAAGCTTTCTTT.

The chain uses TRBV19 and TRBJ2-7; 9 bases line up with TRBD2. Germline CDR1 reads LNHDA; CDR2 reads SQIVND (reference sequence). Trimming took 7 bases from V and 4 from J; bases not matched to a gene: 8. CDR3 length: 14 amino acids. CDR3 bases: TGTGCCAGTAAAGCGGCGGGGGGGCCTTACGAGCAGTACTTC. Its protein is CASKAAGGPYEQYF.